This note documents a single T cell receptor (beta chain) sequence. This CDR3 has 15 amino acids. V lost 6 bases to trimming and J lost 2 bases; unmatched junction nucleotides: 6. Germline V gene sequence: CDR1 MNHEY, CDR2 SVGAGI. The data stem from a study of cytomegalovirus exposure and HLA in healthy donors. PCR was performed using 60 Vbeta and 13 Jbeta primers. Assay used: immunoSEQ multiplex PCR; TCRdb lists only in-frame clones, some missing. Here the sample table reports about 200,000 clones. The sample comprised PBMCs. The genes are TRBV6-5 and TRBJ2-2, with 7 bases aligning to TRBD1. The sequence derives from a boy younger than 18 in good health and CMV-seronegative. Here the CDR3 reads CASRIRDSNTGELFF. The CDR3 nucleotides read TGTGCCAGCAGGATCCGGGACAGTAACACCGGGGAGCTGTTTTTT.